These 18 T cell receptor beta chains were sequenced from one sample in a study of graft-versus-host responses after intestinal transplantation. This table comes from immunoSEQ multiplex PCR, and its TCRdb copy is limited to in-frame clones, with some not included. The data show some 14,000 clones, roughly four fifths seen once. The input for sequencing was PBMCs, taken after intestinal transplantation. The source is a human patient who received an intestinal transplant, so some T cells may come from the graft donor.

This clone showed up just once. The V and J genes are TRBV7-9 and TRBJ1-3, with 8 bases matching TRBD1. Looked up from germline, CDR1 is SEHNR and CDR2 is FQNEAQ (reference sequence). The CDR3 consists of 15 residues. V shed 3 bases, J shed 7 bases, and the junction held 8 bases outside the gene matches. The CDR3 nucleotides are TGTGCCAGCAGCTTCGATGGACAGGGTGGCAACACCATATATTTT. It encodes CASSFDGQGGNTIYF.

The gene calls are TRBV7-9 and TRBJ2-4; 8 bases line up with TRBD2. J was trimmed by 6 bases and V by 8 bases; bases with no gene match: 3. This CDR3 region has 12 residues. Germline V lookup: CDR1 SEHNR, CDR2 FQNEAQ (reference sequence). The CDR3 coding sequence is TGTGCCAGCTGCCGGGGGGGAAACATTCAGTACTTC. Its translation is CASCRGGNIQYF.

The rearrangement links TRBV1 to TRBJ1-2. TRBV1 is a known pseudogene. The CDR3 has 16 residues. Here the CDR3 DNA reads TGCACCAGCAGGTTTCGTTGTGTGCGAAAGACCTATGGCTACACCTTC. Its translation is CTSRFRCVRKTYGYTF.

The CDR3: CAISGGGRESYEQYF. CDR3 coding DNA: TGTGCCATCAGTGGTGGGGGGAGGGAGTCCTACGAGCAGTACTTC. The chain joins TRBV10-3 to TRBJ2-7; 7 bases fit TRBD2. The CDR3 is 15 residues long. The germline CDR1 and CDR2 sequences are ENHRY and SYGVKD. V lost 4 bases, J lost 1 base, and 7 bases stayed unmatched.

This clone came up a few times. The rearrangement uses TRBV7-3 and TRBJ2-3, with D perhaps given as TRBD1 or TRBD2 (5 bases each). Germline CDR1 SGHTA, CDR2 FQGTGA. V was clipped by 8 bases and J by 3 bases, with 12 bases between them. CDR3 size: 13 residues. CDR3 region: CASGPGSTDTQYF. The CDR3 DNA sequence: TGTGCCAGCGGCCCAGGGAGTACAGATACGCAGTATTTT.

The chain has TRBV5-1 and TRBJ2-5; D not certain. There are 11 residues in the CDR3. Between the trimmed V and J ends, which lost 5 bases and 3 bases, there was a span of 5 bases. From germline, CDR1 is SGHRS and CDR2 YFSETQ. CDR3 amino acids: CASRYEETQYF. The CDR3 bases are TGCGCCAGCAGATACGAAGAGACCCAGTACTTC.

The rearrangement joins TRBV6-1 to TRBJ1-3, with D possibly matching TRBD1 (5 bases). There are 15 residues in the CDR3. The ends were cut back, 2 bases at V and 3 bases at J, with 11 bases in the middle. Germline V CDR1 and CDR2: MNHNS, SASEGT. The CDR3 bases are TGTGCCAGCAGTGAATCGGTGACAGTTGGAAACACCATATATTTT. Its protein product is CASSESVTVGNTIYF.

This chain uses TRBV7-9 with TRBJ2-5; TRBD2 might be the D (5 bases). The CDR3 totals 15 residues. Germline CDR1 and CDR2: SEHNR and FQNEAQ (reference sequence). Trimming stripped 5 bases from V and 2 bases from J, with 15 bases between. CDR3 in DNA: TGTGCCAGCAGCCAAGCGGTTGGGGTTCAAGAGACCCAGTACTTC. Its translation is CASSQAVGVQETQYF. The variable domain in full, with the rest retrieved from reference TRBV7-9 and TRBJ2-5, is DTGVSQNPRHKITKRGQNVTFRCDPISEHNRLYWYRQTLGQGPEFLTYFQNEAQLEKSRLLSDRFSAERPKGSFSTLEIQRTEQGDSAMYLCASSQAVGVQETQYFGPGTRLLVL.

In nucleotides, the CDR3 is TGTGCCAGCAGCACCCTCACTAGCGGGAGGCCCACAGATACGCAGTATTTT. Encoded protein: CASSTLTSGRPTDTQYF. The gene calls are TRBV7-8 and TRBJ2-3, with TRBD2 matching 12 bases. CDR1 SGHVS and CDR2 FQNEAQ come from the germline V gene. V lost 5 bases, J lost 2 bases, and 8 bases stayed unmatched. The CDR3 extends over 17 amino acids.

This chain uses TRBV10-2 with TRBJ2-7; 7 bases are a match to TRBD2. Germline values: CDR1 WSHSY, CDR2 SAAADI. The CDR3 covers 14 residues. The ends lost 0 bases at V and 6 bases at J; junction bases unmatched: 5. The CDR3 nucleotides read TGCGCCAGCAGTGAGTCCGGACTAGTAGGCGAGCAGTACTTC. Its translation: CASSESGLVGEQYF.

The CDR3 region is CASSPRGGTYNSPLHF. As DNA, the CDR3 is TGTGCCAGCAGCCCCCGGGGGGGCACCTATAATTCACCCCTCCACTTT. This rearrangement joins TRBV5-4 to TRBJ1-6; tentatively, D is TRBD1 (6 bases). Trimming stripped 4 bases from V and 2 bases from J, with 13 bases between. The V gene's germline CDR1 is SGHNT and CDR2 YYREEE (reference sequence). This CDR3 is 16 amino acids long.

The chain combines TRBV9 with TRBJ1-4; the D gene is possibly TRBD1 (5 bases). This CDR3 has 15 amino acids. With 2 bases removed from V and 4 bases from J, the gap between germline ends came to 12 bases. CDR1 SGDLS and CDR2 YYNGEE come from the germline V gene. CDR3 amino acids: CASSVTGNSNEKLFF. The CDR3 bases are TGTGCCAGCAGCGTCACAGGCAATAGTAATGAAAAACTGTTTTTT.

V usage is TRBV10-1 and J usage is TRBJ2-7; tentative D call: TRBD2 (5 bases). V dropped 2 bases and J dropped 6 bases, with 8 bases sitting between them. The CDR3 loop spans 12 amino acids. CDR1 and CDR2 (germline): WNHNN, SYGVQD (reference sequence). CDR3 coding DNA: TGCGCCAGCAGTGAGCTAGGAGGCGAGCAGTACTTC. This codes for CASSELGGEQYF.

This chain connects TRBV11-3 to TRBJ1-4; no clear D. There are 14 residues in the CDR3. From germline, CDR1 is SGHNT and CDR2 YENEEA. V shed 3 bases and J shed 8 bases, with 13 bases lying between them. CDR3 bases: TGTGCCAGCAGCTTCCGACCTGCGGGAGAAAAACTGTTTTTT. Protein: CASSFRPAGEKLFF.

The chain combines TRBV6-1 with TRBJ1-2, with D possibly matching TRBD1 (6 bases). Germline V gives CDR1 MNHNS, CDR2 SASEGT. The CDR3 has 14 amino acids. V was trimmed by 6 bases and J by 6 bases, leaving 17 bases between them. Here the CDR3 DNA reads TGTGCCAGCAGCACCGGACAGATGGGGGATGGCTACACCTTC. Translating it yields CASSTGQMGDGYTF.

V usage is TRBV10-3 and J usage is TRBJ1-2; TRBD1 matches 7 bases. Trimming removed 2 bases from V and 3 bases from J; junction bases left unmatched: 0. The CDR3 contains 13 residues. Germline values: CDR1 ENHRY, CDR2 SYGVKD. The CDR3 protein is CAISEDRDYGYTF. CDR3 DNA: TGTGCCATCAGTGAGGACAGGGACTATGGCTACACCTTC.

The chain links TRBV19 to TRBJ1-3, with D maybe TRBD1 (6 bases). Germline V gene lookup returns CDR1 LNHDA and CDR2 SQIVND (reference sequence). The CDR3 runs to 14 residues. Between the trimmed V and J ends, which lost 3 bases and 4 bases, there was a span of 10 bases. The CDR3 region is CASSIGTPGNTIYF. For the CDR3, the DNA is TGTGCCAGTAGTATTGGGACACCCGGAAACACCATATATTTT.

The rearrangement uses TRBV19 and TRBJ2-7, with D tentatively TRBD2 (6 bases). The CDR3 contains 14 residues. Per germline, CDR1 LNHDA and CDR2 SQIVND (reference sequence). The germline V and J ends were trimmed by 1 base and 3 bases, with 10 bases remaining between them. For the CDR3, the DNA is TGTGCCAGTAGTATAGTCGGGCGGGACTACGAGCAGTACTTC. Translating it yields CASSIVGRDYEQYF.